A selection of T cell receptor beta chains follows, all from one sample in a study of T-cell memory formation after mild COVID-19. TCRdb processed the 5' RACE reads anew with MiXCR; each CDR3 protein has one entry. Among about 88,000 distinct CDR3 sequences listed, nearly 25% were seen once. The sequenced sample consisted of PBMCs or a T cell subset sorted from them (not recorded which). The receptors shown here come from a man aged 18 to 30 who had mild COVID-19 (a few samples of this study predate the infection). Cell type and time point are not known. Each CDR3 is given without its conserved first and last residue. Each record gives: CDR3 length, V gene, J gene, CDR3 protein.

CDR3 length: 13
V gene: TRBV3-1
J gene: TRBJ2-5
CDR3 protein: ASSQGPPSKETQY

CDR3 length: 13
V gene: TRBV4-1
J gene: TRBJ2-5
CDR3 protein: ASSQLRGEQETQY

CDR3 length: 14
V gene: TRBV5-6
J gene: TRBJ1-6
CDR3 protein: ASSSLGQGANSPLH

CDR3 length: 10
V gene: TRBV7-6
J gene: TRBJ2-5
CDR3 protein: ASSLVGETQY

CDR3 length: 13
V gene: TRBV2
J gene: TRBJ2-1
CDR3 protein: ASSEPTGVLGEQF

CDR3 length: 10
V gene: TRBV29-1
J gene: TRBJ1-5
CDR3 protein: SVKGSNQPQH

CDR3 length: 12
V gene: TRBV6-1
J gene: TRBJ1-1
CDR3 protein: ASRGTYMNTEAF

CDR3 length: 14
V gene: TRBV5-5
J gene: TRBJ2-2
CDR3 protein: ASSLSPFSGTGELF

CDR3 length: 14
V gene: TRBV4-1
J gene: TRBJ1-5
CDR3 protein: ASSHPGKISNQPQH

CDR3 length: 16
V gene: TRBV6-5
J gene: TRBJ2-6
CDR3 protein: ASSRLGQDGYGANVLT

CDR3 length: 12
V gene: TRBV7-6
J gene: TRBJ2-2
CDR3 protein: ASSLGGGTGELF

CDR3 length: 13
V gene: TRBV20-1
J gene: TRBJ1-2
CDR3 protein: SARLPSGPNYGYT

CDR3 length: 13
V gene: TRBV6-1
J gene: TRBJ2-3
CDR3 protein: ASSGVGGASDTQY

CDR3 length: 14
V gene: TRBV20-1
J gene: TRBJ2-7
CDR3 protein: SARDSAGPNPYEQY

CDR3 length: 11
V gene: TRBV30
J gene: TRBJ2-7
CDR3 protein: AWSPGTALEQY

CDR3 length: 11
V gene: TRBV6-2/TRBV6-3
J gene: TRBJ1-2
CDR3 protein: ATTGQADYGYT

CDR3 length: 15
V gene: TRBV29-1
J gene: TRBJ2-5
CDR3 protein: SVDRGQGAGQWETQY

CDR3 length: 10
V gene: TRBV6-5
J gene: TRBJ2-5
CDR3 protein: ASRSPQETQY

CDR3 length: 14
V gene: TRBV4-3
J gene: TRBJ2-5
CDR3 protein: ASSQDRGGGVETQY

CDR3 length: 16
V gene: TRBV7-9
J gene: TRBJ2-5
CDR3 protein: ASSPARAGLAGQETQY

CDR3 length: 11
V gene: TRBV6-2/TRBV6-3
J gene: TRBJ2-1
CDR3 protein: ASSYDSYNEQF

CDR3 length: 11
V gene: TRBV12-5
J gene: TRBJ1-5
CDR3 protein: ASAPERNQPQH

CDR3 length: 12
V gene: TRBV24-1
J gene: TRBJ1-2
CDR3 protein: ATSDPRTGDGYT

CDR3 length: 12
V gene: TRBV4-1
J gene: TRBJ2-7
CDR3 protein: ASSQEDSSYEQY

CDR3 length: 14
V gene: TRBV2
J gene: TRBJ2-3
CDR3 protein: ASRARSNLKTDTQY

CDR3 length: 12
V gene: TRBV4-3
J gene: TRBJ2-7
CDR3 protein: ASSQGTLDHEQY

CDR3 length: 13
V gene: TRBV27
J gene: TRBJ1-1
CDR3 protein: ASSPGPGMNTEAF

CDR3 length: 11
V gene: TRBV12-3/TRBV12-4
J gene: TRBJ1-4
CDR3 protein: ASSPRTNEKLF

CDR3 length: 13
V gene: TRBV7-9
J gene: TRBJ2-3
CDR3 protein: ASSSFSGYTDTQY

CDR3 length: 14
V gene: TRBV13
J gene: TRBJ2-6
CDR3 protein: ASLTGGASGANVLT

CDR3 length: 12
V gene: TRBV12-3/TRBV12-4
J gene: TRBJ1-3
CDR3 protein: ADRDISSGNTIY

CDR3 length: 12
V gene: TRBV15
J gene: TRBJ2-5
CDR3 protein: ATSRGEREETQY

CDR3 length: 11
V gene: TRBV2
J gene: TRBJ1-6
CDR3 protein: ASSGQGDSPLH

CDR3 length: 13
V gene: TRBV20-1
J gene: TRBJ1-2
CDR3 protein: SARGGQGPNYGYT

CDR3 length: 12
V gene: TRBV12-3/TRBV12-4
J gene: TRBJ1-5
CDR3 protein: ASSFRQSNQPQH

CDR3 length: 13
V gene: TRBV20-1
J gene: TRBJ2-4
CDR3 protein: SADLSPDTQVVQY

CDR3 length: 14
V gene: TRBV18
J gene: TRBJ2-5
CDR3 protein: ASSPPGQNKQETQY

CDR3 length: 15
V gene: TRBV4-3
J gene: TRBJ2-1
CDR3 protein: ASSQEGPSNAGNEQF

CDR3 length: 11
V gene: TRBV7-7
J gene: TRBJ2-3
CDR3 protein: ASSQGQPDTQY

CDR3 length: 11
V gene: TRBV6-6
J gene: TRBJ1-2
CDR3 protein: ASSPGSNYGYT

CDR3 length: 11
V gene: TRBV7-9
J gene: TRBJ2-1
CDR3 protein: ATRDGGVGEQF

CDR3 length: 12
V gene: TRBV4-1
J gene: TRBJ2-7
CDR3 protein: ASSQEAQAYEQY

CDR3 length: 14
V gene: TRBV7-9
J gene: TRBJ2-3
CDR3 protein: ASSFPRTGSTDTQY

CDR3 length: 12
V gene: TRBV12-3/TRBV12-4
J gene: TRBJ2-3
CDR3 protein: ASSQVDRTDTQY

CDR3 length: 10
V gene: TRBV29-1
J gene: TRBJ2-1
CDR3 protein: SVEAGGNEQF

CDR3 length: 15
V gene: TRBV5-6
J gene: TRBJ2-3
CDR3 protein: ASSLVTQADVADTQY

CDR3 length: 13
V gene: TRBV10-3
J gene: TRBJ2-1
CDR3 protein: AISAQRGDYNEQF